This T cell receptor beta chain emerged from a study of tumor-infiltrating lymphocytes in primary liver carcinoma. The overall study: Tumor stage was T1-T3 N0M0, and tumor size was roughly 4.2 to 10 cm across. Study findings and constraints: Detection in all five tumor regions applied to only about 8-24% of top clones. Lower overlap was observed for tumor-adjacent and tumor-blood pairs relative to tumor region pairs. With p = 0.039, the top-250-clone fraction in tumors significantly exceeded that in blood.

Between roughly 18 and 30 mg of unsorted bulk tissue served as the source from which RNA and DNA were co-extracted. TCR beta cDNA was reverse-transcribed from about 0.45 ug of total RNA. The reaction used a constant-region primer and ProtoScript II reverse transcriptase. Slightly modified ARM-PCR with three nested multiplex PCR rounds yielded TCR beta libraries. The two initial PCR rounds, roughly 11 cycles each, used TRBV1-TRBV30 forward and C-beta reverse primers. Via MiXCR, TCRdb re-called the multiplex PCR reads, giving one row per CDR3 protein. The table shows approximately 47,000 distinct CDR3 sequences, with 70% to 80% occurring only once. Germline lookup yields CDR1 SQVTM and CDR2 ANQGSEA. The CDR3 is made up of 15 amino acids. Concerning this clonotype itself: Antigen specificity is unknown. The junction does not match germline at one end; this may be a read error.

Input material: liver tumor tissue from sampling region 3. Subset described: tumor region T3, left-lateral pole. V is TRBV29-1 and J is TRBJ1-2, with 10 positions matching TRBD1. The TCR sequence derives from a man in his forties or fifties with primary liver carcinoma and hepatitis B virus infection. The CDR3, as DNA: TGTAGCGCCGGGGACAGGGGAGACCTGGAGTATGGCTACACCTTC. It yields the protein CSAGDRGDLEYGYTF. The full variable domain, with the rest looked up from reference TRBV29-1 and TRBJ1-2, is SAVISQKPSRDICQRGTSLTIQCQVDSQVTMMFWYRQQPGQSLTLIATANQGSEATYESGFVIDKFPISRPNLTFSTLTVSNMSPEDSSIYLCSAGDRGDLEYGYTFGSGTRLTVV.